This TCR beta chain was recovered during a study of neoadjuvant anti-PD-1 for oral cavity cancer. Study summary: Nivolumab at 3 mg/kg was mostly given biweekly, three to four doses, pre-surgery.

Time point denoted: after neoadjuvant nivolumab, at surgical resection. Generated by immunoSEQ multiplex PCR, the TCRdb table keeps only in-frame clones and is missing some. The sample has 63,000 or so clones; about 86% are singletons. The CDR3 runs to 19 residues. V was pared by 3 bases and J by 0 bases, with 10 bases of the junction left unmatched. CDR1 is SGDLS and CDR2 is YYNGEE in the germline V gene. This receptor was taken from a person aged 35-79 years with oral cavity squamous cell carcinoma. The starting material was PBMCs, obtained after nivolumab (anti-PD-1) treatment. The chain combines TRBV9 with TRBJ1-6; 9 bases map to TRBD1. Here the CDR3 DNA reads TGTGCCAGCAGCGGCTTCCCCGGACAGGGGAGCTCCTATAATTCACCCCTCCACTTT. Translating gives CASSGFPGQGSSYNSPLHF.